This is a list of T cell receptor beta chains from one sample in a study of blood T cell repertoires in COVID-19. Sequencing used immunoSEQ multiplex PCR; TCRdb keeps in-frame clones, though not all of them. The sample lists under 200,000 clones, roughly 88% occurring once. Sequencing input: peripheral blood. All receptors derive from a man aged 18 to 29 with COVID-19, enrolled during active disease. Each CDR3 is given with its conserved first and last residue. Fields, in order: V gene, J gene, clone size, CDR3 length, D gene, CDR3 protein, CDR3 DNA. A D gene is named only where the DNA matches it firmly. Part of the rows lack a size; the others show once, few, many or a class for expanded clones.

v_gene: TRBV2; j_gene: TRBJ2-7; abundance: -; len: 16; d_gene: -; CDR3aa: CASSERLLWSSYEQYF; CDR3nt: TGTGCCAGCAGTGAGAGACTCCTATGGAGCTCCTACGAGCAGTACTTC
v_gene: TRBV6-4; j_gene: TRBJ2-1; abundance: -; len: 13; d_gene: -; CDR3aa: CASSDSFYSEQFF; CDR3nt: TGTGCCAGCAGTGACTCCTTTTATAGTGAGCAGTTCTTC
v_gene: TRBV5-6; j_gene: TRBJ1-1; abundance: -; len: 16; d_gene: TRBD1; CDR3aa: CASSPGTGGGGTEAFF; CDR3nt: TGTGCCAGCAGCCCGGGGACAGGGGGCGGAGGGACTGAAGCTTTCTTT
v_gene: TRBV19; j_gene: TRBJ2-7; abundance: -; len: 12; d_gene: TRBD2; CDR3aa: CASSTTSGEQYF; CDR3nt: TGTGCCAGTAGTACCACTAGCGGGGAGCAGTACTTC
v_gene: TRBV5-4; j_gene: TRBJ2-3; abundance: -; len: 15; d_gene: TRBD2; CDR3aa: CASSLAGTSTDTQYF; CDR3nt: TGTGCCAGCAGCCTAGCGGGAACAAGCACAGATACGCAGTATTTT
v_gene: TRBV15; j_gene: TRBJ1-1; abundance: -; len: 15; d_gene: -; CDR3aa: CATSRDRNRNTEAFF; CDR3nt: TGTGCCACCAGCAGAGATAGAAACAGGAACACTGAAGCTTTCTTT
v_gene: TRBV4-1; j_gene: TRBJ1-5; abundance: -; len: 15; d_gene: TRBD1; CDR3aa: CASSQTGTGVQPQHF; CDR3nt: TGCGCCAGCAGCCAGACCGGGACAGGGGTACAGCCCCAGCATTTT
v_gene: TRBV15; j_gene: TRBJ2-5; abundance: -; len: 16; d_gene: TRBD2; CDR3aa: CATSRLGLAGVETQYF; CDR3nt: TGTGCCACCAGCAGGTTGGGACTAGCGGGAGTAGAGACCCAGTACTTC
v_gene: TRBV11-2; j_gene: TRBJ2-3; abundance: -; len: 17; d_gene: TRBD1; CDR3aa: CASSLVGQGGSTDTQYF; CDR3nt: TGTGCCAGCAGCTTAGTCGGACAGGGTGGGAGCACAGATACGCAGTATTTT
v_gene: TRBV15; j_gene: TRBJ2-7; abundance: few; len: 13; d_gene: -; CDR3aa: CATTNSGPYEQYF; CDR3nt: TGTGCCACCACCAATAGCGGACCCTACGAGCAGTACTTC
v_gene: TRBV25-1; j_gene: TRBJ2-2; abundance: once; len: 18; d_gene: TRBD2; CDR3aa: CASATPPGLAGSTGELFF; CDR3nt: TGTGCCAGCGCAACGCCTCCCGGACTAGCGGGAAGCACCGGGGAGCTGTTTTTT
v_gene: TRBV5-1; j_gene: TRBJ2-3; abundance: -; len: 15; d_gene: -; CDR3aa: CASSLAGVATDTQYF; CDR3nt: TGCGCCAGCAGCTTGGCCGGAGTAGCCACAGATACGCAGTATTTT
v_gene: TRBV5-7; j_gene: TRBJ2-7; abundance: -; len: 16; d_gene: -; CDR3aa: CASSLGPGWAFYEQYF; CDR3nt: TGTGCCAGCAGCTTGGGGCCAGGGTGGGCGTTCTACGAGCAGTACTTC
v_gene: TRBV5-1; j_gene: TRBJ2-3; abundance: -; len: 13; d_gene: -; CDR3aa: CASSPDSADTQYF; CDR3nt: TGCGCCAGCAGCCCCGACAGTGCAGATACGCAGTATTTT
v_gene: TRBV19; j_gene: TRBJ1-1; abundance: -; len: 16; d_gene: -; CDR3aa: CASSTPTWGGNTEAFF; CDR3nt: TGTGCCAGTAGTACCCCTACATGGGGCGGGAACACTGAAGCTTTCTTT
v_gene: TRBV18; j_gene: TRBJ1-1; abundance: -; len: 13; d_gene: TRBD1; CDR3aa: CASSPDRGIEAFF; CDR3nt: TGTGCCAGCTCACCAGACAGGGGGATTGAAGCTTTCTTT
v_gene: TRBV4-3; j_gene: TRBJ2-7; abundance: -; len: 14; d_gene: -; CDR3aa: CASSQGAGAYEQYF; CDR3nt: TGCGCCAGCAGCCAAGGAGCCGGAGCCTACGAGCAGTACTTC
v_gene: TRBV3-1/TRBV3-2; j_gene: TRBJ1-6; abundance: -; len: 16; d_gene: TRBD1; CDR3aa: CASSQKATGFSSPLHF; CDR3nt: TGTGCCAGCAGCCAGAAAGCGACAGGGTTTAGCTCACCCCTCCACTTT
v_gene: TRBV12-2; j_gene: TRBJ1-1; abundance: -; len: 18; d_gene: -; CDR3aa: CASRLADRVSFPRSEAFF; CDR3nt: TGTGCAAGTCGCTTAGCGGACAGGGTCTCGTTTCCTAGGTCTGAAGCTTTCTTT
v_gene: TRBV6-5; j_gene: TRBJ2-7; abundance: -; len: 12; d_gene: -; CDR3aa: CASTQGVYEQYF; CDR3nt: TGTGCCAGCACCCAGGGCGTCTACGAGCAGTACTTC
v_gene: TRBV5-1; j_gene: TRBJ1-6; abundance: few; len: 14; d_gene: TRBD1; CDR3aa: CASSFRDRDSPLHF; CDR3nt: TGCGCCAGCAGCTTCCGGGACAGGGATTCACCCCTCCACTTT
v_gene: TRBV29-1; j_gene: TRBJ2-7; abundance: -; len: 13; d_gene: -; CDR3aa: CSVEGDNSYEQYF; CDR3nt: TGCAGCGTTGAGGGGGACAACTCCTACGAGCAGTACTTC
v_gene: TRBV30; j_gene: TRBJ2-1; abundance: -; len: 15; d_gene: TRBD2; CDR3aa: CAWSVGLAGDDEQFF; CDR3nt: TGTGCCTGGAGTGTCGGACTAGCGGGCGACGATGAGCAGTTCTTC
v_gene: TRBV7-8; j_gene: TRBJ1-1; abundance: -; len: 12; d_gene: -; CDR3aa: CASSFSGTEAFF; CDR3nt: TGTGCCAGCAGCTTTAGCGGCACTGAAGCTTTCTTT
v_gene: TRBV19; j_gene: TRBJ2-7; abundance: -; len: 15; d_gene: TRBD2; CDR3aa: CASSIGDYRSYEQYF; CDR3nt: TGTGCCAGTAGTATAGGGGACTATCGGTCCTACGAGCAGTACTTC
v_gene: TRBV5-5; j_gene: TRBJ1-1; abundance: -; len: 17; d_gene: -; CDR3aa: CASSLARVSIMNTEAFF; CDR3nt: TGTGCCAGCAGCTTGGCCAGGGTCAGTATTATGAACACTGAAGCTTTCTTT
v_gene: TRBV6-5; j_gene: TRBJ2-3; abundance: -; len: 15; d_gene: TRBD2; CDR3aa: CASSYASGSVDTQYF; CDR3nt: TGTGCCAGCAGTTACGCCAGCGGGAGTGTAGATACGCAGTATTTT
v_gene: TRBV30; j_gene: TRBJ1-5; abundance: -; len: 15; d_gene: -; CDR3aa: CAWSALREPGQPQHF; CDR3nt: TGTGCCTGGAGTGCCCTTCGGGAGCCTGGGCAGCCCCAGCATTTT
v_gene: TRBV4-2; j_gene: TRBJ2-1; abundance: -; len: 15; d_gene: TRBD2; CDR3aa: CASSQVAGGYNEQFF; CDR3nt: TGTGCCAGCAGCCAAGTAGCGGGAGGATACAATGAGCAGTTCTTC
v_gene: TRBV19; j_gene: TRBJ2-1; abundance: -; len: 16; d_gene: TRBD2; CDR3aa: CASSPRWLAGDNEQFF; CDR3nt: TGTGCCAGTAGTCCCCGTTGGCTAGCGGGGGACAATGAGCAGTTCTTC
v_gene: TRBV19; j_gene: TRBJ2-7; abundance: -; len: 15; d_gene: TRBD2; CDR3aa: CASSIVASGRDEQYF; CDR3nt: TGTGCCAGTAGTATAGTGGCGAGCGGGAGGGATGAGCAGTACTTC
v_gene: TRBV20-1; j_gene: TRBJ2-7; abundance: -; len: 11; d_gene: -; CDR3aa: CSARDEREQYF; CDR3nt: TGCAGTGCTAGAGACGAGCGCGAGCAGTACTTC
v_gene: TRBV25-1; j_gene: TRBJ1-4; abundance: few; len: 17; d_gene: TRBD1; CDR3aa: CASSDPGTGAPDEKLLF; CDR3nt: TGTGCCAGCAGTGATCCCGGTACAGGGGCCCCGGATGAAAAACTGCTTTTT
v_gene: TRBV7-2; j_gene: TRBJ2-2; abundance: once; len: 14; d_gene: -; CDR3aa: CASSPVKNTGELFF; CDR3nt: TGTGCCAGCAGCCCCGTAAAGAACACCGGGGAGCTGTTTTTT
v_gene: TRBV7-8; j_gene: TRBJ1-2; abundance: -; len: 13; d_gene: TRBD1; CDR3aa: CASSSGQRYGYTF; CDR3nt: TGTGCCAGCAGCTCGGGACAGCGGTACGGCTACACCTTC
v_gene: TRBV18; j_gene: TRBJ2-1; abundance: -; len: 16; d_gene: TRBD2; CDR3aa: CASSPSSGRANNEQFF; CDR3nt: TGTGCCAGCTCACCCTCTAGCGGGAGGGCCAACAATGAGCAGTTCTTC
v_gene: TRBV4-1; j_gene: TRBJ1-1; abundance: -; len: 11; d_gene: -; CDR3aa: CASSQGPEAFF; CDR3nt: TGCGCCAGCAGCCAAGGGCCCGAAGCTTTCTTT
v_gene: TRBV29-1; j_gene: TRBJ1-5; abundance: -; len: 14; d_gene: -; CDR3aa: CSVAWAPSSQPQHF; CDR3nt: TGCAGCGTTGCTTGGGCCCCCTCCAGTCAGCCCCAGCATTTT
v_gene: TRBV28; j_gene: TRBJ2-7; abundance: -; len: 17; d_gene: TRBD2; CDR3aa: CASSYPLTSGSSYEQYF; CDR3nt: TGTGCCAGCAGTTACCCCTTGACTAGCGGGAGCTCCTACGAGCAGTACTTC
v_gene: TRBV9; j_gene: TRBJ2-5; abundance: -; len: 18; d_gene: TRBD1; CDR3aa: CASSPRTGGENLQETQYF; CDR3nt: TGTGCCAGCAGCCCGAGGACAGGGGGCGAAAACTTACAAGAGACCCAGTACTTC
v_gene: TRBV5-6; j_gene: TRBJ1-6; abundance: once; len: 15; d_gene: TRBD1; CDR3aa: CASRSTGAGNSPLHF; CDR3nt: TGTGCCAGCAGATCGACAGGGGCGGGGAATTCACCCCTCCACTTT
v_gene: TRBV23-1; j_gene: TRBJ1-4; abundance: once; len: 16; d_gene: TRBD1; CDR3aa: CASSHPGDSQNEKLLF; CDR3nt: TGCGCCAGCAGTCACCCAGGGGACAGTCAAAATGAAAAACTGCTTTTT
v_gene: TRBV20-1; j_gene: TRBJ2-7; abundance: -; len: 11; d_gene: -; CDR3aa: CSARGYHEQYF; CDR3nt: TGCAGTGCTCGCGGGTACCACGAGCAGTACTTC
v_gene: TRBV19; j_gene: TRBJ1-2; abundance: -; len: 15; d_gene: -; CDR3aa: CASSTEGASLYGYTF; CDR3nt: TGTGCCAGTAGCACCGAAGGGGCCTCTCTATATGGCTACACCTTC
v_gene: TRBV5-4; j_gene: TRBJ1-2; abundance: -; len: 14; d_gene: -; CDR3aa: CASTRDKSNYGYTF; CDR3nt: TGTGCCAGCACCCGGGACAAATCTAACTATGGCTACACCTTC
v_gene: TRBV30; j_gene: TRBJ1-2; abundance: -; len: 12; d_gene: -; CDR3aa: CACPRPPRGYTF; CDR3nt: TGTGCCTGTCCCCGGCCGCCGCGGGGCTACACCTTC
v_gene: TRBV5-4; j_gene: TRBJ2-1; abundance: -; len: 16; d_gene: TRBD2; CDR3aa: CASSPTGLGGTHEQFF; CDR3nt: TGTGCCAGCAGCCCTACGGGACTAGGTGGGACACATGAGCAGTTCTTC
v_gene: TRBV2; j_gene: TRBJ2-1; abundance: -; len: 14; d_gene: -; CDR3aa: CASRTVTGRNEQFF; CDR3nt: TGTGCCAGCAGGACAGTGACAGGTCGGAATGAGCAGTTCTTC
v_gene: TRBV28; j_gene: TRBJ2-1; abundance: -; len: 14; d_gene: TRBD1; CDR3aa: CASSSQGASGEQFF; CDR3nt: TGTGCCTCAAGTTCGCAGGGGGCGAGTGGGGAGCAGTTCTTC
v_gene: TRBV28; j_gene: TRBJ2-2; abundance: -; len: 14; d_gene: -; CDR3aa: CASSSSGNTGELFF; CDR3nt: TGTGCCAGCAGTTCCAGTGGGAACACCGGGGAGCTGTTTTTT
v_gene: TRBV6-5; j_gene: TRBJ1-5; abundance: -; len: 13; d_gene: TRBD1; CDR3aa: CASTLTGDQPQHF; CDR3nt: TGTGCCAGCACTTTGACAGGGGATCAGCCCCAGCATTTT
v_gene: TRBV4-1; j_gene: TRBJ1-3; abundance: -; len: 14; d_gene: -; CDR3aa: CASSQGISGNTIYF; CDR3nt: TGCGCCAGCAGCCAAGGTATCTCTGGAAACACCATATATTTT
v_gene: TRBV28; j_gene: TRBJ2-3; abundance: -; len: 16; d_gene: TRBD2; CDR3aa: CASTSSLAGVTDTQYF; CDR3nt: TGTGCCAGCACCTCCTCATTAGCGGGAGTAACAGATACGCAGTATTTT
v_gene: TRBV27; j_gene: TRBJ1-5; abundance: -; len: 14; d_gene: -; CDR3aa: CASSPYSGGQPQHF; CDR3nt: TGTGCCAGCAGTCCTTACAGTGGTGGACAGCCCCAGCATTTT
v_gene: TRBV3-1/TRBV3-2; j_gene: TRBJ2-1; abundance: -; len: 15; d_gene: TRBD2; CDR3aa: CASSRGTSEYNEQFF; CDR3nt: TGTGCCAGCAGCAGAGGGACTAGCGAGTACAATGAGCAGTTCTTC
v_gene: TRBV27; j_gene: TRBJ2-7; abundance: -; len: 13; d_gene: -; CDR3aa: CASSVEAYYEQYF; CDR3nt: TGTGCCAGCAGCGTTGAAGCTTACTACGAGCAGTACTTC
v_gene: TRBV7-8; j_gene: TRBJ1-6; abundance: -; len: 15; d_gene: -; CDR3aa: CASSRRREGGSPLHF; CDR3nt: TGTGCCAGCAGCCGTAGGCGGGAGGGCGGTTCACCCCTCCACTTT
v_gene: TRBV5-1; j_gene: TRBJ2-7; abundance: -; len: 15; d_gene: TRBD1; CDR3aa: CASSPRTGTIDEQYF; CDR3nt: TGCGCCAGCAGCCCGAGGACAGGGACGATTGACGAGCAGTACTTC
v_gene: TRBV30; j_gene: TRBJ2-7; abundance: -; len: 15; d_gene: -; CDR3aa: CAWSKRQQVIREQYF; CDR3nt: TGTGCCTGGAGCAAAAGGCAACAGGTGATTAGGGAGCAGTACTTC
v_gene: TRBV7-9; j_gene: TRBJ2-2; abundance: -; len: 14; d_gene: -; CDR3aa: CASSPGSNTGELFF; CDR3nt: TGTGCCAGCAGCCCGGGTTCGAACACCGGGGAGCTGTTTTTT